This entry concerns a single TCR beta chain. This record belongs to a study of identical twins. The CDR3 consists of 13 residues. V dropped 6 bases and J dropped 3 bases, with 11 bases sitting between them. Germline assignment: CDR1 MNHNS and CDR2 SASEGT. A template switching step contributed a universal primer site, while unique molecular identifiers were present in the cDNA. MiXCR, applied by TCRdb to the 5' RACE reads, yields one record per CDR3 protein. The sample holds around 20,000 distinct CDR3 sequences; just under 70% are singletons and the top ten take almost 6%. The chain combines TRBV6-1 with TRBJ2-5; possibly TRBD1 or TRBD2 for D (5 bases each). Material for sequencing was memory (CD45RO+) T cells sorted from blood. This TCR was recovered from a woman between 18 and 30 years old in good health. This table probably holds off-target reads from a library built for another chain. The CDR3 loop is CASSPGPKETQYF. The CDR3 DNA sequence: TGTGCCAGCAGCCCGGGACCTAAAGAGACCCAGTACTTC.